These 5 T cell receptor beta chains were all obtained from the same sample, sequenced in a study of T cell repertoires in cytomegalovirus infection. TCRdb processed the reads anew with MiXCR; each CDR3 protein has one entry. The sample holds 650,000 to 850,000 distinct CDR3 sequences; roughly 29% are singletons and the top ten take around 13%. Their cognate antigens are unknown. Sequencing used cultured CD8+ T cells from PBMCs, obtained from culture after CMV antigen stimulation. The source is a human donor in good health (CMV status not recorded). Some clones in this sample may be carry-over from other donors' samples.

This sequence joins TRBV28 and TRBJ2-1, with 7 bases fitting TRBD2. There are 16 residues in the CDR3. The V gene end was trimmed by 1 base and the J gene end by 7 bases; junction bases not matched to a gene: 10. Germline CDR1 MDHEN, CDR2 SYDVKM. The CDR3 region has the DNA TGTGCCAGCAGTTTATATGGGGCGGGGAGGGATAATGAGCAGTTCTTC. It specifies CASSLYGAGRDNEQFF.

The CDR3: CASGFGTDRGPTESHTGELFF. The CDR3 region has the DNA TGTGCTAGTGGTTTTGGAACTGACAGGGGACCAACGGAATCTCACACCGGGGAGCTGTTTTTT. The chain links TRBV12-5 to TRBJ2-2, with 8 bases lining up with TRBD1. The CDR3 sequence is 21 residues long. With 3 bases clipped from V and 3 bases from J, the junction kept 21 bases outside the gene matches. Germline CDR1 is LGHNT and CDR2 is FRNRAP.

This chain uses TRBV10-3 with TRBJ2-2; D perhaps matches TRBD1 (6 bases). CDR1 is ENHRY, CDR2 SYGVKD, per germline. Trimming stripped 6 bases from V and 6 bases from J, with 14 bases between. This CDR3 has 14 residues. CDR3 DNA sequence: TGTGCCATCAGGAAGGGGGAGCGACCCGGGGAGCTGTTTTTT. Its protein product is CAIRKGERPGELFF.

The chain couples TRBV5-1 to TRBJ2-3; 9 bases are a match to TRBD1. Trimming at V came to 8 bases and at J to 4 bases, leaving 8 bases not matched to a gene. CDR1 is SGHRS and CDR2 is YFSETQ in the germline V gene. The CDR3 loop spans 14 amino acids. CDR3 sequence (DNA): TGCGCCAGTTGTCCGGGACAGGGACCAGATACGCAGTATTTT. Its translation: CASCPGQGPDTQYF.

The genes are TRBV6-2 or TRBV6-3 and TRBJ2-5; 7 bases fit TRBD1. From germline, CDR1 is MNHEY and CDR2 SVGEGT. V shed 6 bases and J 2 bases; nucleotides not matched to a gene: 9. CDR3 length equals 15 residues. CDR3 nucleotides: TGTGCCAGCAGCTGGGGGACAGTACGGCAAGAGACCCAGTACTTC. Its protein product is CASSWGTVRQETQYF.